This T cell receptor (beta chain) originates from a study of spatial heterogeneity in lung cancer. TCRdb called the 5' RACE reads again in MiXCR, with one record for every CDR3 protein. This table holds about 1,900 distinct CDR3 sequences, approximately 7.8% found once. This clonotype is labeled large. This beta chain appears as a stray read in a library generated for alpha chains; its size is not informative. With 5 bases clipped from V and 0 bases from J, the junction kept 3 bases outside the gene matches. Germline V lookup: CDR1 SGHTA, CDR2 FQGTGA. The CDR3 contains 15 residues. Time point given: sample taken at primary tumor resection. In each case, whole RNA from tumor, nontumor lung or frozen PBMC was sequenced unsorted.

The J gene is TRBJ2-7, the V gene TRBV7-3; TRBD2 aligns across 11 bases. The source of this sequence is a male donor with early-stage non-small cell lung cancer. Specimen: normal lung tissue next to the tumor, collected at surgery. The DNA for the CDR3 is TGTGCCAGCAGCCCCACTAGCGGGAGCTCCTACGAGCAGTACTTC. Encoded protein: CASSPTSGSSYEQYF.